This TCR beta chain was documented in a study of CD8+ T cells in alopecia areata. General study results and limits: In scalp and blood, many expanded lesional clones persisted during tofacitinib. Whether baseline CD8+ expansion is linked to response remains uncertain, given a single nonresponder.

RNA extraction and reverse transcription yielded cDNA as sequencing template. Generated by immunoSEQ multiplex PCR, the TCRdb table keeps only in-frame clones and is missing some. The sample consists of around 120,000 clones, roughly 60% of them appearing once. The table lists this clone with a few counts. The target antigen is unknown. The sample carries other DNA sequences with the same CDR3. Specified treatment: oral pan-JAK inhibitor, 5-10 mg twice daily. Patients with alopecia areata provided lesional scalp punch biopsies as well as peripheral blood. The specimen was CD8+ T cells sorted from blood, collected at week 4, from a patient treated with tofacitinib. This TCR was sampled from a human donor with alopecia areata.

The DNA of the CDR3 is TGTGCCAGCAGCTTAGAGGGACAGTCTTCAAACACCGGGGAGCTGTTTTTT. This gives the protein CASSLEGQSSNTGELFF. The chain is built from TRBV13 and TRBJ2-2; 7 bases are shared with TRBD1. Losses at the gene ends were 1 base for V and 2 bases for J; bases not matched to a gene: 7. The CDR3 contains 17 residues. Germline-derived CDR1 and CDR2 are PRHDT and FYEKMQ (reference sequence).